This entry lists 23 T cell receptor beta chains sequenced from one sample in a study of blood T cells in healthy people across ages. Next came a second PCR, run for 7 to 11 cycles, which used a sample-barcoded 5' primer along with a J-beta primer mix. One entry per CDR3 protein, called by TCRdb with MiXCR from the 5' RACE reads. This table has 700,000 to 950,000 distinct CDR3 sequences, roughly 41% appearing once. Sequenced sample: blood. These receptors were obtained from a woman aged 55-75 years in good health.

The chain joins TRBV6-2 or TRBV6-3 to TRBJ2-1, with 8 nucleotides matching TRBD2. Germline assignment: CDR1 MNHEY and CDR2 SVGEGT. The V segment lost 4 bases and the J segment 7 bases; nucleotides outside the gene matches: 12. The CDR3 length is 16 residues. The CDR3 is CASSSPGLERRNEQFF. The CDR3 DNA reads as TGTGCCAGCAGTTCCCCGGGACTAGAAAGACGTAATGAGCAGTTCTTC.

The genes are TRBV7-2 and TRBJ2-7, with 9 nucleotides matching TRBD2. With the DNA end fitting TRBJ2-5 better, the J assignment may be wrong. The germline V gene has CDR1 SGHTA and CDR2 FQGNSA. There are 18 residues in the CDR3. The chain's CDR3 is CASSHDPPLVAGEETQYF. The DNA for the CDR3 is TGTGCCAGCAGTCATGATCCCCCGTTGGTAGCGGGAGAGGAGACCCAGTACTTC.

This clonotype was counted between two and nine times. This CDR3 is CASSYTPNTEAFF. The CDR3 DNA is TGTGCCAGCAGTTACACACCGAACACTGAAGCTTTCTTT. The gene calls are TRBV6-5 and TRBJ1-1; no firm D call. The CDR3 runs 13 residues. Looked up from germline, CDR1 is MNHEY and CDR2 is SVGAGI. Trimming took off 2 bases at V and 1 base at J, with 5 bases between the two ends.

This clonotype was recorded many times. The chain combines TRBV9 with TRBJ2-4; D is unclear. The CDR3 extends over 17 amino acids. Trimming stripped 0 bases from V and 0 bases from J, with 13 bases between. Germline lookup yields CDR1 SGDLS and CDR2 YYNGEE. The CDR3 nucleotides are TGTGCCAGCAGCGTAGCGGCGGAAAGTCTAGCCAAAAACATTCAGTACTTC. Translation gives CASSVAAESLAKNIQYF.

The chain links TRBV5-1 to TRBJ2-4; tentative D call: TRBD2 (6 bases). The CDR3 is made up of 14 amino acids. Germline CDR1 and CDR2: SGHRS and YFSETQ. The V end was cut by 4 bases, the J end by 13 bases, with 21 bases between. The CDR3 sequence is CASSAGRTSYVQYF. In DNA form, the CDR3 reads TGCGCCAGCAGCGCGGGACGGACCTCCTACGTGCAGTACTTC.

This clonotype has more than one count but fewer than ten. The gene calls are TRBV10-2 and TRBJ1-6; unclear D gene. V lost 7 bases, J lost 3 bases, and 10 bases lay in between. Germline CDR1 and CDR2: WSHSY and SAAADI. The CDR3 contains 14 residues. DNA of the CDR3: TGCGCCAGCATGGTCCAGAACTATAATTCACCCCTCCACTTT. It yields the protein CASMVQNYNSPLHF.

This clonotype was found a few times. The chain combines TRBV20-1 with TRBJ1-4; the match to TRBD1 covers 7 bases. This CDR3 has 13 amino acids. Germline loops: CDR1 DFQATT, CDR2 SNEGSKA (reference sequence). As DNA, the CDR3 is TGCAGCCCCCGAGGGGGCACTAATGAAAAACTGTTTTTT. Protein product: CSPRGGTNEKLFF.

This clonotype was seen a handful of times. The chain employs TRBV20-1 and TRBJ1-2, with a tentative D call TRBD1 (6 bases). The CDR3 loop spans 13 amino acids. V lost 5 bases to trimming and J lost 1 base, with 11 bases between them. Germline CDR1 is DFQATT and CDR2 is SNEGSKA (reference sequence). CDR3 residues: CSALDRNNYGYTF. Written as DNA, the CDR3 is TGCAGTGCTTTGGACAGAAATAACTATGGCTACACCTTC.

This clonotype was seen a handful of times. The J gene is TRBJ2-7, the V gene TRBV27, with 7 bases fitting TRBD1. The CDR3 is 13 residues long. J gave up 3 bases and V 4 bases, and 3 bases lay outside the gene matches. From germline, CDR1 is MNHEY and CDR2 SMNVEV (reference sequence). The CDR3 bases are TGTGCCAGCAGTTGGGACAGAGACTACGAGCAGTACTTC. Residues: CASSWDRDYEQYF.

This sequence joins TRBV28 and TRBJ2-3; the D is unclear. CDR3 length equals 13 residues. The ends were cut back, 1 base at V and 6 bases at J, with 8 bases in the middle. Germline values: CDR1 MDHEN, CDR2 SYDVKM. DNA for the CDR3: TGTGCCAGCAGTTTATTACTATCTGATACGCAGTATTTT. Translation gives CASSLLLSDTQYF. Full variable domain (rest looked up from reference TRBV28 and TRBJ2-3): DVKVTQSSRYLVKRTGEKVFLECVQDMDHENMFWYRQDPGLGLRLIYFSYDVKMKEKGDIPEGYSVSREKKERFSLILESASTNQTSMYLCASSLLLSDTQYFGPGTRLTVL.

This clonotype was seen only a few times. The V call is TRBV11-1, the J call TRBJ2-7; tentative D call: TRBD1 (5 bases). V was clipped by 5 bases and J by 1 base, with 12 bases between them. In germline, CDR1 is SGHAT, CDR2 FQDESV (reference sequence). CDR3 size: 14 residues. Here the CDR3 reads CASSMTDLSYEQYF. As DNA, the CDR3 is TGTGCCAGCAGCATGACAGATCTTTCCTACGAGCAGTACTTC.

The V gene is TRBV29-1, the J gene TRBJ2-7; 8 bases map to TRBD1. CDR1 and CDR2 (germline): SQVTM, ANQGSEA. CDR3 size: 13 residues. Germline trimming cut 5 bases from V and 7 bases from J; bases unmatched to any gene: 10. CDR3 sequence: CSVKRGRGPEQYF. CDR3 nucleotides: TGCAGCGTTAAGAGGGGCAGGGGGCCTGAGCAGTACTTC.

The CDR3 sequence is CASSLGGGPSKADTQYF. CDR3 nucleotide sequence: TGTGCCAGCAGCTTGGGCGGGGGCCCCTCTAAGGCAGATACGCAGTATTTT. V and J are TRBV5-6 and TRBJ2-3; tentatively, D is TRBD2 (7 bases). Germline assignment: CDR1 SGHDT and CDR2 YYEEEE. The V and J ends lost 0 bases and 4 bases respectively, with 18 bases between them. The CDR3 is 17 amino acids.

This clonotype was detected many times. The V call is TRBV6-1, the J call TRBJ2-1; D is unclear. Germline values: CDR1 MNHNS, CDR2 SASEGT. V lost 5 bases, J lost 9 bases, and 11 bases lay in between. The CDR3 is 12 amino acids. The CDR3 protein is CASSPLGGEQFF. The CDR3 DNA sequence: TGTGCCAGCAGTCCCTTGGGTGGTGAGCAGTTCTTC.

This clonotype was observed a single time. CDR3 DNA sequence: TGCAGTGCTAGAGATAGCTGGGGTTTTGAGACCCAGTACTTC. The encoded protein is CSARDSWGFETQYF. V usage is TRBV20-1 and J usage is TRBJ2-5; D unclear. Germline V gives CDR1 DFQATT, CDR2 SNEGSKA (reference sequence). This CDR3 is 14 amino acids long. V was cut by 0 bases and J by 5 bases, with 13 bases left in between.

This chain links TRBV5-6 with TRBJ1-5, with TRBD1 identical over 7 bases. The CDR3 extends over 15 amino acids. Germline lookup yields CDR1 SGHDT and CDR2 YYEEEE. V shed 1 base, J shed 4 bases, and the junction held 5 bases outside the gene matches. CDR3 DNA: TGTGCCAGCAGCTTGCAGGGGGTGCGAAATCAGCCCCAGCATTTT. It yields the protein CASSLQGVRNQPQHF. The entire variable domain, with the rest obtained from reference TRBV5-6 and TRBJ1-5, is as follows: DAGVTQSPTHLIKTRGQQVTLRCSPKSGHDTVSWYQQALGQGPQFIFQYYEEEERQRGNFPDRFSGHQFPNYSSELNVNALLLGDSALYLCASSLQGVRNQPQHFGDGTRLSIL.

This clonotype has a count of ten or more. The rearrangement joins TRBV4-2 to TRBJ2-3; TRBD2 agrees at 9 bases. CDR3 length equals 20 residues. Trimming cost V 0 bases and J 6 bases; bases outside gene matches: 19. CDR1 and CDR2 (germline): LGHNA, YNFKEQ. In nucleotides, the CDR3 is TGTGCCAGCAGCCAAGATCGAACTAGCGGGTTCCTCACAGAAAGGGATACGCAGTATTTT. Translation: CASSQDRTSGFLTERDTQYF.

The chain has TRBV28 and TRBJ2-1, with D tentatively TRBD1 or TRBD2 (5 bases each). Per the germline V gene, CDR1 is MDHEN and CDR2 is SYDVKM. This CDR3 comprises 14 residues. With 8 bases removed from V and 7 bases from J, the gap between germline ends came to 18 bases. CDR3 DNA sequence: TGTGCCAGCGGGACGGGATACCTTTATAATGAGCAGTTCTTC. Amino acids: CASGTGYLYNEQFF.

This clonotype showed up just a few times. The chain couples TRBV20-1 to TRBJ2-6, with 8 nucleotides matching TRBD1. Germline assignment: CDR1 DFQATT and CDR2 SNEGSKA (reference sequence). With V trimmed by 6 bases and J by 0 bases, 7 bases remained unmatched. The CDR3 loop spans 16 amino acids. The CDR3 DNA follows: TGCAGTGCAGACAGGGGCGCCGTCTCTGGGGCCAACGTCCTGACTTTC. This encodes CSADRGAVSGANVLTF.

This clonotype occurred once. The chain couples TRBV29-1 to TRBJ1-2; D unresolved. V gave up 5 bases and J gave up 1 base, with 5 bases separating them. CDR3 length: 11 amino acids. The V gene's germline CDR1 is SQVTM and CDR2 ANQGSEA. The CDR3 DNA follows: TGCAGCGTTTTAGATAACTATGGCTACACCTTC. Its protein product is CSVLDNYGYTF.

This chain links TRBV20-1 with TRBJ2-1; possibly TRBD2 for D (5 bases). This CDR3 is 14 amino acids long. V lost 0 bases to trimming and J lost 8 bases, with 14 bases between them. The germline CDR1 and CDR2 sequences are DFQATT and SNEGSKA (reference sequence). CDR3 amino acids: CSARDGGSLDEQFF. CDR3 DNA sequence: TGCAGTGCTAGAGATGGAGGTTCCCTGGATGAGCAGTTCTTC.

Only a few counts were recorded for this clonotype. The V gene is TRBV3-1, the J gene TRBJ1-5; D unclear. CDR1 LGHDT and CDR2 YNNKEL come from the germline V gene (reference sequence). This CDR3 is built from 15 residues. V was clipped by 0 bases and J by 5 bases, with 11 bases between them. CDR3 sequence reads: CASSQDGSMDQPQHF. In DNA form, the CDR3 reads TGTGCCAGCAGCCAAGATGGGAGTATGGATCAGCCCCAGCATTTT.

The chain uses TRBV19 and TRBJ2-3, with D maybe TRBD2 (5 bases). Per germline, CDR1 LNHDA and CDR2 SQIVND (reference sequence). V was clipped by 4 bases and J by 0 bases, with 14 bases between them. The CDR3 contains 16 residues. As DNA, the CDR3 is TGTGCCAGTAGTAGACCTAGCAGTCCGAGCACAGATACGCAGTATTTT. This codes for CASSRPSSPSTDTQYF.